This TCR beta chain was retrieved from a study of graft-versus-host responses after intestinal transplantation. The study, taken as a whole, reports: Allografts of one patient group, those with graft-donor T cell macrochimerism, had high graft-versus-host to host-versus-graft clonal ratios. Researchers found peak circulating GvH clone levels linked to early post-transplant HvG declines. Recipient marrow held GvH clones, some first seen in ileum or blood.

Germline V CDR1 and CDR2: SGHNT, YYREEE (reference sequence). The CDR3 is 14 amino acids. The ends lost 3 bases at V and 2 bases at J; junction bases unmatched: 4. About this clone itself: Its matching antigen is unknown.

Method: immunoSEQ multiplex PCR; TCRdb's copy keeps in-frame clones and lacks some. The sample has 50,000 or so clones, more than 75% seen once. The sequence derives from a human patient who received an intestinal transplant, so some T cells may come from the graft donor. The chain carries TRBV5-4 and TRBJ2-7; 8 nucleotides line up with TRBD2. The specimen was PBMCs, collected approximately four months after intestinal transplantation. The CDR3 sequence is CASSWAGGAYEQYF. The DNA for the CDR3 is TGTGCCAGCAGCTGGGCGGGGGGCGCCTACGAGCAGTACTTC.